This T cell receptor (beta chain) was captured in a study of blood T cell repertoires in COVID-19. About the research overall: The origin of the acute and convalescent COVID-19 samples was the United States, Italy and Spain. In each case, the material was cDNA or gDNA derived from T cells, B-cell-depleted T cells, or PBMCs.

The data were produced by immunoSEQ multiplex PCR, yet TCRdb's version contains in-frame clones alone and is incomplete. In the table there are about 220,000 clones, around 86% of which are singletons. Specimen: peripheral blood. This TCR came from a woman between 65 and 79 years old with COVID-19, enrolled during active disease.

CDR3 nucleotide sequence: TGTGCCTGGACCAGGTCAAGCTCTGGAAACACCATATATTTT. Protein sequence: CAWTRSSSGNTIYF. V is TRBV30 and J is TRBJ1-3; D is undetermined. CDR3 length: 14 residues. Germline CDR1 GTSNPN, CDR2 SVGIG (reference sequence). The ends were cut back, 4 bases at V and 0 bases at J, with 10 bases in the middle.